A selection of T cell receptor beta chains follows, all from one sample in a study of T-cell reconstitution after alpha-beta-depleted transplantation in children. TCRdb reprocessed the PCR reads with MiXCR, giving one entry per CDR3 protein. The table includes approximately 800,000 distinct CDR3 sequences, 15% to 20% detected once. The sequencing used PBMCs, mostly from graft donor cells, collected 360 days after TCRalphabeta/CD19-depleted stem cell transplant. Receptor source: a male patient between 5 and 17 years old who had a stem cell transplant for acute lymphoblastic leukemia, so the T cells may come from the graft donor. CDR3s leave out the opening cysteine and the closing phenylalanine or tryptophan.

v_gene	j_gene	len	CDR3aa
TRBV12-3/TRBV12-4	TRBJ2-5	13	ASSFTSGTQETQY
TRBV4-1	TRBJ2-2	13	ASSQPHRNTGELF
TRBV18	TRBJ2-7	12	ASSPSGLYHEQY
TRBV11-2	TRBJ2-7	14	ASSKRGGIVPYEQY
TRBV7-9	TRBJ2-1	12	ASSFLGVYNEQF
TRBV20-1	TRBJ2-1	14	SATSDSSSSYNEQF
TRBV4-1	TRBJ2-2	11	ASSQDSTGELF
TRBV20-1	TRBJ2-7	12	SANRLAGPYEQY
TRBV24-1	TRBJ2-5	10	ATGTRDETQY
TRBV5-1	TRBJ2-1	18	ASSLLRTPIRMTQNNEQF
TRBV24-1	TRBJ2-3	11	ATSAGGTDTQY
TRBV12-3/TRBV12-4	TRBJ2-5	13	ASREGQGFGETQY
TRBV7-2	TRBJ2-7	12	ASSWGLGSYEQY
TRBV24-1	TRBJ2-2	13	ATSDSGLYTGELF
TRBV6-1	TRBJ2-1	13	ASRKRWYGYNEQF
TRBV12-3/TRBV12-4	TRBJ2-7	10	ASRIDSPEQY
TRBV5-6	TRBJ1-1	15	ASSMVGQGLVVTEAF
TRBV20-1	TRBJ2-3	12	SATPVGPTDTQY
TRBV7-8	TRBJ1-6	14	ASSFFSSSYNSPLH
TRBV5-1	TRBJ2-1	14	ASSLAGLAGWYEQF
TRBV20-1	TRBJ2-1	13	SASLAPSAYNEQF
TRBV5-1	TRBJ2-1	11	ASSPEWYNEQF
TRBV27	TRBJ2-2	13	ASSPQGAATGELF
TRBV27	TRBJ2-2	10	ASSPPTGELF
TRBV4-1	TRBJ1-4	14	ASSQDRGTETRKLF
TRBV7-3	TRBJ2-1	15	ASSHTPGGDSYNEQF
TRBV3-1	TRBJ2-3	14	ASSQESARRTDTQY
TRBV5-1	TRBJ2-2	14	ASSGTSLANTGELF
TRBV10-2	TRBJ2-5	12	ASGGGAQQETQY